This T cell receptor (beta chain) was identified during a study of control samples from healthy donors and cancer patients. V dropped 4 bases and J dropped 0 bases, with 12 bases sitting between them. The CDR3 consists of 15 residues. Germline CDR1 reads LGHDT; CDR2 reads YNNKEL (reference sequence). Profiled with immunoSEQ multiplex PCR; TCRdb holds only in-frame clones, not every one. The sample lists under 200,000 clones; 90% to 95% were seen once. The gene calls are TRBV3-1 (or the pseudogene TRBV3-2) and TRBJ1-1, with D perhaps matching TRBD1 (5 bases). Source material: blood. The clonotype was recovered from a woman in her 30s in good health. CDR3 DNA: TGTGCCAGCAGCCGGGCCAGGACAATGAACACTGAAGCTTTCTTT. Translation: CASSRARTMNTEAFF.